The 14 T cell receptor beta chains below come from one sample, sequenced in a study of early T cells in non-severe SARS-CoV-2 infection. MiXCR, applied by TCRdb to the 5' RACE reads, yields one record per CDR3 protein. The sample consists of 45,000 to 50,000 distinct CDR3 sequences, 5.5% to 6.5% of them appearing once. Sequences were obtained from whole blood. These receptors were collected from an adult who was a healthcare worker with PCR-confirmed SARS-CoV-2 infection or an uninfected control (not recorded which).

This clonotype showed up just a few times. V is TRBV3-1 and J is TRBJ2-7, with TRBD2 matching 7 bases. Trimming removed 0 bases from V and 0 bases from J; junction bases left unmatched: 5. CDR3 length equals 16 residues. CDR1 is LGHDT, CDR2 YNNKEL, per germline (reference sequence). For the CDR3, the DNA is TGTGCCAGCAGCCAAGATCGGGCTAGCGGCTCCTACGAGCAGTACTTC. This translates into CASSQDRASGSYEQYF.

The table lists this clonotype with many counts. The V gene is TRBV3-1, the J gene TRBJ2-1; TRBD2 is a possible D gene (5 bases). Germline values: CDR1 LGHDT, CDR2 YNNKEL (reference sequence). This CDR3 has 15 amino acids. Trimming cost V 0 bases and J 6 bases, with 12 bases left between them. This chain's CDR3 is CASSQDRSGLNEQFF. The CDR3 nucleotides read TGTGCCAGCAGCCAAGATAGGAGCGGTCTCAATGAGCAGTTCTTC.

The sample holds many counts of this clonotype. The chain employs TRBV18 and TRBJ2-1; 10 bases match TRBD2. CDR3 length: 15 residues. The V segment lost 5 bases and the J segment 6 bases; nucleotides outside the gene matches: 7. Germline-derived CDR1 and CDR2 are KGHSH and LQKENI. The CDR3 sequence is CASSSLAGVVNEQFF. CDR3 DNA: TGTGCCAGCTCATCCCTAGCGGGAGTGGTCAATGAGCAGTTCTTC.

The CDR3 sequence is CASSSTGVRELFF. CDR3 sequence (DNA): TGTGCCAGCAGCTCAACAGGGGTCCGGGAGCTGTTTTTT. This chain joins TRBV7-2 and TRBJ2-2; TRBD1 matches 7 bases. Germline V gene sequence: CDR1 SGHTA, CDR2 FQGNSA. The CDR3 loop spans 13 amino acids. Losses at the gene ends were 4 bases for V and 9 bases for J; bases not matched to a gene: 5.

This clonotype was seen at least ten times. The rearrangement links TRBV20-1 to TRBJ2-7, with 9 nucleotides matching TRBD2. The CDR3 runs 15 residues. CDR1 and CDR2 (germline): DFQATT, SNEGSKA (reference sequence). The ends lost 6 bases at V and 2 bases at J; junction bases unmatched: 11. The CDR3 reads CSARGSGSYPYEQYF. The CDR3 bases are TGCAGTGCCCGAGGTAGCGGGAGTTACCCCTACGAGCAGTACTTC.

This clonotype was counted many times. The J gene is TRBJ1-2, the V gene TRBV2; the D gene is possibly TRBD1 (6 bases). CDR1 SNHLY and CDR2 FYNNEI come from the germline V gene. V was pared by 6 bases and J by 2 bases, with 13 bases between. This CDR3 spans 14 amino acids. CDR3 nucleotide sequence: TGTGCCAGCAGAGGACAGAAAGGGAACTATGGCTACACCTTC. Residues: CASRGQKGNYGYTF.

This clonotype showed up many times. The chain is built from TRBV30 and TRBJ1-2; no definite D call. V lost 5 bases to trimming and J lost 4 bases, with 17 bases between them. Germline assignment: CDR1 GTSNPN and CDR2 SVGIG (reference sequence). CDR3 length equals 14 residues. CDR3: CAWRGPAKTYGYTF. The CDR3 DNA sequence: TGTGCCTGGCGAGGGCCTGCAAAAACCTATGGCTACACCTTC.

Only a few counts were recorded for this clonotype. CDR3 nucleotides: TGTGCCAGCAGTGAAGCTCGGGGAGCGGCTGAGACCCAGTACTTC. Translated, it gives CASSEARGAAETQYF. The chain carries TRBV2 and TRBJ2-5; D might be TRBD2 (5 bases). The CDR3 has 15 amino acids. V lost 0 bases and J 5 bases, leaving 13 bases between the germline ends. Per germline, CDR1 SNHLY and CDR2 FYNNEI.

This clonotype was observed many times. The chain couples TRBV20-1 to TRBJ2-7, with 7 bases that match TRBD2. The J segment lost 7 bases and the V segment lost 3 bases, leaving 6 bases of the junction unmatched. Germline CDR1 and CDR2: DFQATT and SNEGSKA (reference sequence). The CDR3 sequence is 12 residues long. In DNA form, the CDR3 reads TGCAGTGCTAGTAAACTAGCGAAAGAGCAGTACTTC. It specifies CSASKLAKEQYF.

This clonotype was seen ten or more times. The chain links TRBV19 to TRBJ1-2, with D perhaps TRBD1 (5 bases). Germline CDR1 LNHDA, CDR2 SQIVND (reference sequence). Trimming removed 7 bases at V and 5 bases at J, with 23 bases between. The CDR3 runs to 16 residues. The CDR3 here is CASTNFEGHGGYGYTF. Here the CDR3 DNA reads TGTGCCAGTACCAATTTCGAGGGGCACGGGGGATATGGCTACACCTTC.

This clonotype was counted at least ten times. This chain uses TRBV6-2 or TRBV6-3 with TRBJ2-5, with TRBD2 as a possible D gene (5 bases). Germline assignment: CDR1 MNHEY and CDR2 SVGEGT. The V and J ends lost 7 bases and 2 bases respectively, with 17 bases between them. This CDR3 has 15 residues. The CDR3 DNA sequence: TGTGCCAGCATCGACCCCCACAGCGGACAAGAGACCCAGTACTTC. Residues: CASIDPHSGQETQYF.

This clonotype was seen many times. This chain uses TRBV6-5 with TRBJ2-3, with TRBD2 identical over 12 bases. Unmatched junction bases numbered 4, after V lost 5 bases and J lost 4 bases. CDR1 is MNHEY and CDR2 is SVGAGI in the germline V gene. The CDR3 runs 15 residues. CDR3 nucleotides: TGTGCCAGCAGTCCCCGGACTAGCGGGGCAGATACGCAGTATTTT. Its protein product is CASSPRTSGADTQYF.

This clonotype was recorded at least ten times. The V and J genes are TRBV24-1 and TRBJ2-5; D ambiguous. V lost 3 bases and J 0 bases, leaving 13 bases between the germline ends. This CDR3 spans 16 amino acids. Germline V gives CDR1 KGHDR, CDR2 SFDVKD. CDR3 residues: CATSDPRRQYQETQYF. In DNA form, the CDR3 reads TGTGCCACCAGTGATCCGCGAAGGCAGTACCAAGAGACCCAGTACTTC.

This clonotype was detected many times. The rearrangement links TRBV7-8 to TRBJ1-5; the D gene is possibly TRBD1 (5 bases). V lost 5 bases to trimming and J lost 7 bases, with 24 bases between them. The CDR3 is made up of 17 amino acids. Germline V gene sequence: CDR1 SGHVS, CDR2 FQNEAQ. CDR3 in amino acids: CASSRYASGRVGQPQHF. In nucleotides, the CDR3 is TGTGCCAGCAGCCGCTACGCCTCAGGGAGGGTGGGCCAGCCCCAGCATTTT.